The rows below give T cell receptor beta chains drawn from one sample of a study of blood T cell repertoires in COVID-19. Profiled with immunoSEQ multiplex PCR; TCRdb holds only in-frame clones, not every one. This table holds roughly 280,000 clones, roughly nine tenths found once. Input material: PBMCs or T cells enriched from blood (not recorded which). The receptors derive from a young woman who had recovered from COVID-19. The CDR3 runs from the conserved cysteine through the conserved F or W. D genes are given only for firm matches. Not every row has a clone size; where given, it reads once, few, many or a size class.

>TRBV10-3|TRBJ2-3|-|-
CAISDVDTFLTDTQYF
TGTGCCATCAGTGATGTAGACACCTTCCTCACAGATACGCAGTATTTT
>TRBV30|TRBJ1-2|TRBD1|-
CAWSYPGTGNLHGYTF
TGTGCCTGGAGTTACCCCGGGACAGGGAATTTACATGGCTACACCTTC
>TRBV7-8|TRBJ1-5|-|-
CASSPRDTEGQPQHF
TGTGCCAGCAGCCCTAGGGACACCGAAGGTCAGCCCCAGCATTTT
>TRBV7-9|TRBJ1-5|TRBD1|-
CASSLGTGIRQPQHF
TGTGCCAGCAGCCTGGGGACAGGGATTCGTCAGCCCCAGCATTTT
>TRBV7-9|TRBJ1-5|TRBD1|-
CASSGLGQDSNQPQHF
TGTGCCAGCAGCGGATTGGGACAGGATAGCAATCAGCCCCAGCATTTT
>TRBV7-2|TRBJ1-5|-|-
CASSNRDKYQPQHF
TGTGCCAGCAGCAACCGGGACAAATATCAGCCCCAGCATTTT
>TRBV9|TRBJ2-1|-|few
CASSVDGGYNEQFF
TGTGCCAGCAGCGTAGATGGCGGTTACAATGAGCAGTTCTTC
>TRBV6-2/TRBV6-3|TRBJ2-7|TRBD2|-
CASSPWERGEFYEQYF
TGTGCCAGCAGCCCCTGGGAGCGGGGGGAATTCTACGAGCAGTACTTC
>TRBV5-6|TRBJ2-3|-|-
CASSMGAGDPTTDTQYF
TGTGCCAGCAGCATGGGGGCAGGGGACCCGACCACAGATACGCAGTATTTT
>TRBV19|TRBJ2-1|TRBD2|-
CASRLAGSDEQFF
TGTGCCAGTAGACTAGCGGGGTCGGATGAGCAGTTCTTC
>TRBV15|TRBJ2-1|-|-
CATSRGGYSYNEQFF
TGTGCCACCAGCAGAGGCGGGTACTCCTACAATGAGCAGTTCTTC
>TRBV4-1|TRBJ2-7|TRBD1|-
CASSLNRDRGSEQYF
TGCGCCAGCAGCCTAAACCGGGACAGGGGTTCCGAGCAGTACTTC
>TRBV6-1|TRBJ2-7|TRBD1|-
CASSDTGAYEQYF
TGTGCCAGCAGTGACACAGGGGCCTACGAGCAGTACTTC
>TRBV6-6|TRBJ1-5|-|-
CASIERGGGNQPQHF
TGTGCCAGCATCGAACGTGGGGGGGGTAATCAGCCCCAGCATTTT
>TRBV3-1/TRBV3-2|TRBJ2-1|TRBD2|-
CASSPGGEGEQFF
TGTGCCAGCAGCCCGGGGGGGGAGGGAGAGCAGTTCTTC
>TRBV2|TRBJ2-7|TRBD2|-
CASTPRLAGGREQYF
TGTGCCAGCACCCCCCGACTAGCGGGGGGGCGAGAGCAGTACTTC
>TRBV5-1|TRBJ1-2|-|-
CASSLAENYGYTF
TGCGCCAGCAGCTTGGCCGAGAACTATGGCTACACCTTC
>TRBV25-1|TRBJ1-5|-|-
CARGLGDSNQPQHF
TGTGCCAGGGGTTTGGGAGATAGCAATCAGCCCCAGCATTTT
>TRBV29-1|TRBJ1-1|TRBD1|-
CSVRDRKNTEAFF
TGCAGCGTTAGGGACAGAAAGAACACTGAAGCTTTCTTT
>TRBV7-9|TRBJ2-2|-|-
CASSLGTVRTGELFF
TGTGCCAGCAGCTTAGGGACAGTTCGGACCGGGGAGCTGTTTTTT
>TRBV5-1|TRBJ2-2|TRBD1|-
CASSPRTGYTGELFF
TGCGCCAGCAGCCCGAGGACAGGGTACACCGGGGAGCTGTTTTTT
>TRBV11-2|TRBJ1-1|-|-
CASSLVRSGNTEAFF
TGTGCCAGCAGCTTAGTTCGCTCGGGAAACACTGAAGCTTTCTTT
>TRBV12-5|TRBJ2-1|TRBD2|-
CASGLVGGGHNEQFF
TGTGCTAGTGGTTTGGTCGGGGGGGGCCACAATGAGCAGTTCTTC
>TRBV4-1|TRBJ1-5|-|-
CASSQDHPTGKPQHF
TGCGCCAGCAGCCAAGATCACCCGACGGGGAAACCCCAGCATTTT